These 32 T cell receptor beta chains came from one sample sequenced in a study of T cell responses to AZD1222 COVID-19 vaccine. TCRdb's copy holds only in-frame clones and misses some; the assay was immunoSEQ multiplex PCR. The data hold roughly 78,000 clones, with about 84% observed a single time. The sequencing here drew on peripheral blood, taken on day 0 of AZD1222 vaccination. Receptor source: an adult in good health.

The chain combines TRBV27 with TRBJ1-1; no firm D call. Germline loops: CDR1 MNHEY, CDR2 SMNVEV (reference sequence). Trimming stripped 5 bases from V and 0 bases from J, with 7 bases between. CDR3 length: 13 amino acids. The CDR3 nucleotides are TGTGCCAGCAGTCCCGCCATGAACACTGAAGCTTTCTTT. This codes for CASSPAMNTEAFF.

The V call is TRBV25-1, the J call TRBJ1-2; 8 nucleotides agree with TRBD1. Per germline, CDR1 MGHDK and CDR2 SYGVNS. The V gene end was trimmed by 4 bases and the J gene end by 5 bases; junction bases not matched to a gene: 0. The CDR3 totals 12 residues. DNA for the CDR3: TGTGCCAGCAGTGGGACAGGGTATGGCTACACCTTC. Its translation is CASSGTGYGYTF.

This clone was counted only a few times. This chain uses TRBV19 with TRBJ1-5; no reliable D call. The CDR3 loop spans 12 amino acids. Trimming stripped 4 bases from V and 7 bases from J, with 8 bases between. Germline V CDR1 and CDR2: LNHDA, SQIVND (reference sequence). The CDR3, as DNA: TGTGCCAGTAGTACCGAAAGACAGCCCCAGCATTTT. It codes for CASSTERQPQHF.

The CDR3 loop reads CSADSSTWDGYTF. CDR3 in DNA: TGCAGCGCCGACTCCTCGACCTGGGATGGCTACACCTTC. The J gene is TRBJ1-2, the V gene TRBV29-1; D unclear. Germline CDR1 and CDR2: SQVTM and ANQGSEA. The CDR3 has 13 amino acids. V was trimmed by 7 bases and J by 6 bases, leaving 18 bases between them.

J is TRBJ1-2 and V is TRBV27; tentatively, D is TRBD1 (6 bases). V gave up 5 bases and J gave up 0 bases, with 16 bases separating them. The germline gives CDR1 MNHEY, CDR2 SMNVEV (reference sequence). The CDR3 contains 16 residues. The CDR3 coding sequence is TGTGCCAGCAGTCAAGGACGAGGGGGGACTAACTATGGCTACACCTTC. It yields the protein CASSQGRGGTNYGYTF.

This clone is a singleton in its sample. The gene calls are TRBV2 and TRBJ2-1, with D tentatively TRBD2 (5 bases). Per the germline V gene, CDR1 is SNHLY and CDR2 is FYNNEI. This CDR3 region has 15 residues. The V end lost 6 bases, the J end lost 6 bases, and 18 bases lay between the germline ends. The CDR3 DNA follows: TGTGCCAGCAGGCCAAAGGCTAGCATCTCCAATGAGCAGTTCTTC. Its protein is CASRPKASISNEQFF.

CDR3 nucleotides: TGTGCCAGCAAAGAAAGGGTAGCGAGCACAGATACGCAGTATTTT. This translates into CASKERVASTDTQYF. This chain links TRBV2 with TRBJ2-3, with D maybe TRBD2 (5 bases). CDR1 is SNHLY and CDR2 is FYNNEI in the germline V gene. The V and J ends lost 7 bases and 0 bases respectively, with 14 bases between them. The CDR3 covers 15 residues.

The chain has TRBV4-3 and TRBJ2-1; 7 bases map to TRBD2. After removal of 0 bases from V and 10 bases from J, the junction contained 6 bases not matched to a gene. The CDR3 sequence is 14 residues long. Germline V CDR1 and CDR2: LGHNA, YSLEER. The CDR3 DNA sequence: TGCGCCAGCAGCCAAGAGAGTAGCGGGCCGGAGCAGTTCTTC. It is translated as CASSQESSGPEQFF.

The chain employs TRBV10-2 and TRBJ2-5; D is perhaps TRBD1 or TRBD2 (5 bases each). This CDR3 has 13 amino acids. V lost 7 bases and J 2 bases, leaving 11 bases between the germline ends. CDR1 is WSHSY and CDR2 is SAAADI in the germline V gene. The CDR3 nucleotides read TGCGCCAGCACCGGGACCGCGCAAGAGACCCAGTACTTC. The encoded protein is CASTGTAQETQYF.

The DNA of the CDR3 is TGTGCCAGCAGGAGGGACAATCAGCCCCAGCATTTT. Protein product: CASRRDNQPQHF. The genes are TRBV28 and TRBJ1-5; D is unclear. Trimming shortened V by 6 bases and J by 3 bases, and 6 bases separated the two germline ends. This CDR3 is 12 amino acids long. Germline V lookup: CDR1 MDHEN, CDR2 SYDVKM.

The chain employs TRBV5-1 and TRBJ1-1, with 10 bases identical to TRBD1. CDR3 length: 15 residues. V lost 0 bases, J lost 1 base, and 0 bases stayed unmatched. Germline CDR1 and CDR2: SGHRS and YFSETQ. CDR3 protein: CASSLGTGGNTEAFF. The CDR3, as DNA: TGCGCCAGCAGCTTGGGGACAGGGGGGAACACTGAAGCTTTCTTT.

DNA for the CDR3: TGTGCCAGCAGTTACTCAGGACGTCGGACAGGGTCAACAGATACGCAGTATTTT. It yields the protein CASSYSGRRTGSTDTQYF. The V call is TRBV6-2 or TRBV6-3, the J call TRBJ2-3; 8 nucleotides match TRBD1. The CDR3 has 18 amino acids. Germline CDR1 is MNHEY and CDR2 is SVGEGT. V lost 0 bases to trimming and J lost 3 bases; unmatched junction nucleotides: 11.

The gene calls are TRBV5-4 and TRBJ1-6, with TRBD1 identical over 8 bases. Germline CDR1 is SGHNT and CDR2 is YYREEE (reference sequence). V gave up 0 bases and J gave up 9 bases; unmatched junction bases: 11. This CDR3 region has 17 residues. The CDR3 DNA is TGTGCCAGCAGCTTGGAGGCAGGGGGCGCATCGGGTTCACCCCTCCACTTT. Its protein is CASSLEAGGASGSPLHF.

The gene calls are TRBV9 and TRBJ2-1, with D unclear. CDR1 and CDR2 from the germline V gene are SGDLS and YYNGEE. V was shortened by 3 bases and J by 2 bases, with 18 bases between the two germline ends. This CDR3 has 17 residues. CDR3 loop: CASSAGPAPTAYNEQFF. The CDR3 coding sequence is TGTGCCAGCAGCGCCGGACCCGCTCCGACTGCCTACAATGAGCAGTTCTTC.

This CDR3 is CASSLAGRGHEQYF. CDR3 sequence (DNA): TGTGCCAGCAGCTTAGCAGGTCGCGGCCACGAGCAGTACTTC. This sequence joins TRBV7-8 and TRBJ2-7, with D unclear. The CDR3 loop spans 14 amino acids. Germline values: CDR1 SGHVS, CDR2 FQNEAQ. Trimming cost V 0 bases and J 5 bases, with 11 bases left between them. Using reference TRBV7-8 and TRBJ2-7 for the parts outside the CDR3, the full variable domain is GAGVSQSPRYKVAKRGQDVALRCDPISGHVSLFWYQQALGQGPEFLTYFQNEAQLDKSGLPSDRFFAERPEGSVSTLKIQRTQQEDSAVYLCASSLAGRGHEQYFGPGTRLTVT.

This clone was detected once. V and J are TRBV3-1 (or the pseudogene TRBV3-2) and TRBJ1-3, with 8 bases lining up with TRBD1. J gave up 3 bases and V 3 bases, and 4 bases lay outside the gene matches. This CDR3 has 15 residues. CDR1 and CDR2 from the germline V gene are LGHDT and YNNKEL (reference sequence). The CDR3 DNA is TGTGCCAGCAGCCAGGACAGGGTAGATGGAAACACCATATATTTT. As protein: CASSQDRVDGNTIYF.

The chain carries TRBV7-3 and TRBJ1-1; D is unclear. The V gene's germline CDR1 is SGHTA and CDR2 FQGTGA. The ends were cut back, 3 bases at V and 4 bases at J, with 15 bases in the middle. CDR3 length equals 15 residues. This CDR3 reads CASSLAGGSSTEAFF. In nucleotides, the CDR3 is TGTGCCAGCAGCTTGGCTGGCGGTTCGAGCACTGAAGCTTTCTTT. The entire variable domain, with the rest obtained from reference TRBV7-3 and TRBJ1-1, is as follows: GAGVSQTPSNKVTEKGKYVELRCDPISGHTALYWYRQSLGQGPEFLIYFQGTGAADDSGLPNDRFFAVRPEGSVSTLKIQRTERGDSAVYLCASSLAGGSSTEAFFGQGTRLTVV.

J is TRBJ2-2 and V is TRBV19, with a tentative D call TRBD1 (6 bases). V lost 7 bases and J 6 bases, leaving 12 bases between the germline ends. Per the germline V gene, CDR1 is LNHDA and CDR2 is SQIVND (reference sequence). The CDR3 totals 13 residues. The CDR3 DNA follows: TGTGCCAGTATGCAATACAGGGCCGGGGAGCTGTTTTTT. Translation gives CASMQYRAGELFF.

This clone was detected only once. The rearrangement links TRBV5-1 to TRBJ2-7; D unclear. From germline, CDR1 is SGHRS and CDR2 YFSETQ. The CDR3 length is 11 residues. V shed 4 bases and J shed 3 bases, with 5 bases lying between them. This chain's CDR3 is CASSDGYEQYF. The CDR3 bases are TGCGCCAGCAGCGACGGCTACGAGCAGTACTTC.

This clone was recorded once. This chain joins TRBV7-6 and TRBJ2-5, with TRBD2 as a possible D gene (6 bases). The V end was cut by 5 bases, the J end by 1 base, with 14 bases between. The CDR3 loop spans 15 amino acids. From germline, CDR1 is SGHVS and CDR2 FNYEAQ. The CDR3 DNA follows: TGTGCCAGCAGCGCCCGGAGGGGAGTCCAAGAGACCCAGTACTTC. Protein product: CASSARRGVQETQYF.

The gene calls are TRBV11-3 and TRBJ2-7; 7 bases line up with TRBD2. Germline V CDR1 and CDR2: SGHNT, YENEEA. The V and J ends lost 3 bases and 2 bases, in that order; junction bases with no gene match: 7. The CDR3 is 15 residues long. CDR3 sequence: CASSFGAGEAYEQYF. CDR3 in DNA: TGTGCCAGCAGCTTCGGGGCGGGAGAGGCCTACGAGCAGTACTTC.

J is TRBJ1-3 and V is TRBV3-1 (or the pseudogene TRBV3-2), with D unresolved. The length of the CDR3 is 14 residues. Germline V gene lookup returns CDR1 LGHDT and CDR2 YNNKEL (reference sequence). V lost 4 bases, J lost 4 bases, and 11 bases lay in between. CDR3 sequence: CASSLLGSGNTIYF. DNA of the CDR3: TGTGCCAGCAGCCTCCTGGGGTCCGGAAACACCATATATTTT.

V usage is TRBV2 and J usage is TRBJ1-1; D possibly corresponds to TRBD1 (6 bases). CDR1 is SNHLY and CDR2 is FYNNEI in the germline V gene. The CDR3 loop spans 15 amino acids. The V end was cut by 6 bases, the J end by 1 base, with 15 bases between. The CDR3 nucleotides read TGTGCCAGCAGGAGACAGGCCCTCGCGAACACTGAAGCTTTCTTT. Amino acid sequence: CASRRQALANTEAFF. The full variable domain, its missing parts supplied by reference TRBV2 and TRBJ1-1, is EPEVTQTPSHQVTQMGQEVILRCVPISNHLYFYWYRQILGQKVEFLVSFYNNEISEKSEIFDDQFSVERPDGSNFTLKIRSTKLEDSAMYFCASRRQALANTEAFFGQGTRLTVV.

This clone was found a few times. The chain combines TRBV5-5 with TRBJ1-1, with D perhaps TRBD1 (6 bases). V was trimmed by 3 bases and J by 8 bases, leaving 20 bases between them. This CDR3 has 15 residues. The germline CDR1 and CDR2 sequences are SGHKS and YYEKEE (reference sequence). This chain's CDR3 is CASSSHGTGSFEAFF. Written as DNA, the CDR3 is TGTGCCAGCAGCTCACACGGAACAGGGTCTTTCGAAGCTTTCTTT.

This clone was seen a handful of times. The chain employs TRBV14 and TRBJ2-1; no reliable D call. Germline CDR1 SGHDN, CDR2 FVKESK. V was trimmed by 5 bases and J by 1 base, leaving 18 bases between them. The CDR3 has 17 amino acids. CDR3 loop: CASSSSRIGSSYNEQFF. The CDR3 coding sequence is TGTGCCAGCAGCTCTTCTCGCATAGGTTCTTCCTACAATGAGCAGTTCTTC.

The rearrangement uses TRBV9 and TRBJ2-1; 13 bases are shared with TRBD2. This CDR3 has 18 residues. Germline values: CDR1 SGDLS, CDR2 YYNGEE. V lost 0 bases, J lost 2 bases, and 5 bases stayed unmatched. CDR3 nucleotide sequence: TGTGCCAGCAGCGTAGCGGGGACTAGCGGGGTAACCTACAATGAGCAGTTCTTC. Its translation is CASSVAGTSGVTYNEQFF.

The chain links TRBV19 to TRBJ2-1; 8 bases are a match to TRBD1. With V trimmed by 3 bases and J by 10 bases, 5 bases remained unmatched. This CDR3 comprises 13 residues. From germline, CDR1 is LNHDA and CDR2 SQIVND (reference sequence). In DNA, the CDR3 is TGTGCCAGTAGTATCCTAGGGACAGGAGAGCAGTTCTTC. Translation gives CASSILGTGEQFF.

The chain couples TRBV5-1 to TRBJ2-1; D may be TRBD1 (6 bases). V lost 0 bases to trimming and J lost 1 base, with 8 bases between them. Germline V gene sequence: CDR1 SGHRS, CDR2 YFSETQ. The CDR3 extends over 15 amino acids. The CDR3 loop is CASSLEGESYNEQFF. Here the CDR3 DNA reads TGCGCCAGCAGCTTGGAGGGGGAGTCCTACAATGAGCAGTTCTTC.

The chain has TRBV29-1 and TRBJ1-1; D may be TRBD1 (5 bases). With 2 bases removed from V and 1 base from J, the gap between germline ends came to 11 bases. The V gene's germline CDR1 is SQVTM and CDR2 ANQGSEA. The CDR3 totals 14 residues. The CDR3 loop reads CSVERWGGNTEAFF. CDR3 nucleotide sequence: TGCAGCGTTGAAAGATGGGGGGGGAACACTGAAGCTTTCTTT.

This clone was detected once. This chain links TRBV2 with TRBJ2-2, with 9 bases matching TRBD1. The CDR3 has 15 amino acids. Germline CDR1 SNHLY, CDR2 FYNNEI. V lost 8 bases and J lost 2; bases outside the gene matches: 6. The CDR3 DNA reads as TGTGCCAGCGGGGGACAGGGACGAAACACCGGGGAGCTGTTTTTT. Its protein product is CASGGQGRNTGELFF. The whole variable domain, filled in from reference TRBV2 and TRBJ2-2, reads EPEVTQTPSHQVTQMGQEVILRCVPISNHLYFYWYRQILGQKVEFLVSFYNNEISEKSEIFDDQFSVERPDGSNFTLKIRSTKLEDSAMYFCASGGQGRNTGELFFGEGSRLTVL.

The genes are TRBV4-3 and TRBJ1-1; TRBD1 might be the D (6 bases). CDR1 and CDR2 from the germline V gene are LGHNA and YSLEER. This CDR3 is 14 amino acids long. Trimming removed 1 base at V and 4 bases at J, with 10 bases between. CDR3 amino acids: CASSQAGEVTEAFF. CDR3 DNA sequence: TGCGCCAGCAGCCAAGCAGGGGAGGTCACTGAAGCTTTCTTT.

This clone appeared once. This rearrangement joins TRBV2 to TRBJ1-1; TRBD1 is a possible D gene (6 bases). V dropped 7 bases and J dropped 8 bases, with 17 bases sitting between them. CDR3 length: 13 residues. Per germline, CDR1 SNHLY and CDR2 FYNNEI. CDR3 sequence: CASTQGGLSEAFF. The CDR3, as DNA: TGTGCCAGCACCCAAGGGGGGTTATCGGAAGCTTTCTTT.